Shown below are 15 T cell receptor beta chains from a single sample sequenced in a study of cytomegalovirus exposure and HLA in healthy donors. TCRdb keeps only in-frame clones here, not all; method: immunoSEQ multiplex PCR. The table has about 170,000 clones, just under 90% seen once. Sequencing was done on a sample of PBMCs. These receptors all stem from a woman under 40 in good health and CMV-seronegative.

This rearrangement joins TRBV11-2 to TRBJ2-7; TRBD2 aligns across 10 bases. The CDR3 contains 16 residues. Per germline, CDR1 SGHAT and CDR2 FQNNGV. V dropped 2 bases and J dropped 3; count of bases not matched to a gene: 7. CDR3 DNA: TGTGCCAGCAGCTTAACGGCAGCGGGGGGGAACTACGAGCAGTACTTC. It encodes CASSLTAAGGNYEQYF.

The CDR3 DNA reads TGCGCCAGCAGCTTCGACAGGACCCCCTACGAGCAGTACTTC. Translation: CASSFDRTPYEQYF. The chain joins TRBV5-1 to TRBJ2-7; weak D call: TRBD1 (6 bases). This CDR3 has 14 amino acids. V lost 2 bases and J 2 bases, leaving 11 bases between the germline ends. Germline CDR1 SGHRS, CDR2 YFSETQ. Together with reference TRBV5-1 and TRBJ2-7, the CDR3 gives the full variable domain: KAGVTQTPRYLIKTRGQQVTLSCSPISGHRSVSWYQQTPGQGLQFLFEYFSETQRNKGNFPGRFSGRQFSNSRSEMNVSTLELGDSALYLCASSFDRTPYEQYFGPGTRLTVT.

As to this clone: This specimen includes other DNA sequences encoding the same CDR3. The CDR3 DNA is TGTGCCAGCAGTGACCTAGCGGGGGGGCAAGAGACCCAGTACTTC. Translating it yields CASSDLAGGQETQYF. V is TRBV6-1 and J is TRBJ2-5; 12 nucleotides align to TRBD2. This CDR3 has 15 residues. V lost 3 bases and J lost 2; bases outside the gene matches: 1. Germline CDR1 is MNHNS and CDR2 is SASEGT.

The CDR3 spells CASSLQGQSNQPQHF. The DNA for the CDR3 is TGTGCCAGCAGCTTACAAGGACAGTCTAATCAGCCCCAGCATTTT. This sequence joins TRBV7-2 and TRBJ1-5; possibly TRBD1 for D (6 bases). Trimming cost V 2 bases and J 4 bases, with 12 bases left between them. Germline CDR1 SGHTA, CDR2 FQGNSA. This CDR3 has 15 residues.

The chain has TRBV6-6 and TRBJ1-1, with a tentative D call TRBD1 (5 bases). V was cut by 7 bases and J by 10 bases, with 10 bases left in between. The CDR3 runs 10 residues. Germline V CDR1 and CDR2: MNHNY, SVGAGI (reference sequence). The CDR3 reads CASNRGGAFF. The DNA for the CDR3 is TGTGCCAGCAACCGGGGGGGAGCTTTCTTT.

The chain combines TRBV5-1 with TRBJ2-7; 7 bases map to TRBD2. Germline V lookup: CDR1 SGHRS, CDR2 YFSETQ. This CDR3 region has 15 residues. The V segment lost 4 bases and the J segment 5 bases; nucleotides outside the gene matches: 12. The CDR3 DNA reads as TGCGCCAGCAGCAAGCGGGACGTCGCATTAGACGAGCAGTACTTC. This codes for CASSKRDVALDEQYF.

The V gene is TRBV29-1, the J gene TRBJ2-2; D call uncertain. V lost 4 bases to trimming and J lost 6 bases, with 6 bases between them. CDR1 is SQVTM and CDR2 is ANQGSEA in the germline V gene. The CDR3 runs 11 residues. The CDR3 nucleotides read TGCAGCGTTGGTTCCTCCGGGGAGCTGTTTTTT. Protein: CSVGSSGELFF.

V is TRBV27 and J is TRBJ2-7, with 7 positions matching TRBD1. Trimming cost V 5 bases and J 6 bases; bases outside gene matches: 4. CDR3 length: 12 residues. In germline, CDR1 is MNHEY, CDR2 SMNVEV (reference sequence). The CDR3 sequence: CASSPDRVEQYF. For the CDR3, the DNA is TGTGCCAGCAGTCCCGACAGGGTCGAGCAGTACTTC.

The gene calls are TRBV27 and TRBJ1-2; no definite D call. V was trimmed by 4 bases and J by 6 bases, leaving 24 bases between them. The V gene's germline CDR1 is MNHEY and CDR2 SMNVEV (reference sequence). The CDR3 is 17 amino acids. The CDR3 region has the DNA TGTGCCAGCAGTTCCTCCTTCTGGGCGGGAGGACTAGATGGCTACACCTTC. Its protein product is CASSSSFWAGGLDGYTF.

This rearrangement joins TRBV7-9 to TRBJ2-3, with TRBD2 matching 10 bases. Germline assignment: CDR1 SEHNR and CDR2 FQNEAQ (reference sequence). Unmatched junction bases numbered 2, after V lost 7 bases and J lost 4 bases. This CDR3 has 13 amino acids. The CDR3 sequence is CASKRGGPDTQYF. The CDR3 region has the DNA TGTGCCAGCAAGCGGGGGGGCCCAGATACGCAGTATTTT.

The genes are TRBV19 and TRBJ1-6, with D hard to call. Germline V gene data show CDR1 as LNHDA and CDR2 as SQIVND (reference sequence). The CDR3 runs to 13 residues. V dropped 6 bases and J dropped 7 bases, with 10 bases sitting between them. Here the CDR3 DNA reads TGTGCCAGTAGCCCGGGTTGGAATTCACCCCTCCACTTT. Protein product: CASSPGWNSPLHF. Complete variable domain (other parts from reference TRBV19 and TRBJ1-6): DGGITQSPKYLFRKEGQNVTLSCEQNLNHDAMYWYRQDPGQGLRLIYYSQIVNDFQKGDIAEGYSVSREKKESFPLTVTSAQKNPTAFYLCASSPGWNSPLHFGNGTRLTVT.

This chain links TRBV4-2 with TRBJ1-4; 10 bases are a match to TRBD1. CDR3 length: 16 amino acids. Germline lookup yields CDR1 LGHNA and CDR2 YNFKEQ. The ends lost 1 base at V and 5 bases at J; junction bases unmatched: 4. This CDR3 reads CASSQGTDRGNEKLFF. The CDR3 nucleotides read TGTGCCAGCAGCCAAGGAACGGACAGGGGGAATGAAAAACTGTTTTTT.

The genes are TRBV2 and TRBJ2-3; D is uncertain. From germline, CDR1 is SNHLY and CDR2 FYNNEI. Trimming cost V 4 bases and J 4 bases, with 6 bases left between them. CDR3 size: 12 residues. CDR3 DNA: TGTGCCAGCAGTGTTTTATCAGATACGCAGTATTTT. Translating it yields CASSVLSDTQYF.

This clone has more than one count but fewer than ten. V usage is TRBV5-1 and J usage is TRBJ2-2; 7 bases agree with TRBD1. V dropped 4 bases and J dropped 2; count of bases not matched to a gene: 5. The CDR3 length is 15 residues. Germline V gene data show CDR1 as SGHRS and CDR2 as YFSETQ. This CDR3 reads CASSEGQINTGELFF. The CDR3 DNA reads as TGCGCCAGCAGCGAGGGACAGATTAACACCGGGGAGCTGTTTTTT.

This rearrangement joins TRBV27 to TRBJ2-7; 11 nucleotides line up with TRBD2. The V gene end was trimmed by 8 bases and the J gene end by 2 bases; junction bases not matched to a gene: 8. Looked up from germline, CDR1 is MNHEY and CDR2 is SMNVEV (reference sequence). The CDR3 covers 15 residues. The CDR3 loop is CASSLTSGITYEQYF. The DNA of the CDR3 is TGTGCCAGCTCACTGACTAGCGGGATCACCTACGAGCAGTACTTC.